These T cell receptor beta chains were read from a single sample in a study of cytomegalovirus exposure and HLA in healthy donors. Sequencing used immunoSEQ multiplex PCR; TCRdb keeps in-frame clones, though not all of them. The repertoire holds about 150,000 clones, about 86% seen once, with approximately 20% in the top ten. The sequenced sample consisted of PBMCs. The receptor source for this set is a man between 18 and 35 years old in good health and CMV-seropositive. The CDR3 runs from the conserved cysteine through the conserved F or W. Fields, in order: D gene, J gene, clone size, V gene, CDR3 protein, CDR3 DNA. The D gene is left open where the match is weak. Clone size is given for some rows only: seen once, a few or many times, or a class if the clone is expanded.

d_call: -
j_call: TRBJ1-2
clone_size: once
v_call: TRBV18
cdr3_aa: CASSPQGDGYTF
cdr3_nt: TGTGCCAGCTCACCGCAGGGTGACGGCTACACCTTC

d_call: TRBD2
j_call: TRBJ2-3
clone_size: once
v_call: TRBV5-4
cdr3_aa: CASSPLRGELDTQYF
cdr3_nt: TGTGCCAGCAGCCCCCTACGGGGGGAGTTGGATACGCAGTATTTT

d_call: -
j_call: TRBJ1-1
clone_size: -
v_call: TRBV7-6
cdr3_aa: CASSFTGLNTEAFF
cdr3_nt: TGTGCCAGCAGCTTCACAGGGCTGAACACTGAAGCTTTCTTT

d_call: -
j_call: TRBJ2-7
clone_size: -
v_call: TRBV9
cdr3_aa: CASSGLSPRGYEQYF
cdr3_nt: TGTGCCAGCAGCGGCCTATCCCCGAGAGGTTACGAGCAGTACTTC

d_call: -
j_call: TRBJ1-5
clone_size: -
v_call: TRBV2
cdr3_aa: CASSDPGSYQPQHF
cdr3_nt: TGTGCCAGCAGTGACCCAGGCAGCTATCAGCCCCAGCATTTT

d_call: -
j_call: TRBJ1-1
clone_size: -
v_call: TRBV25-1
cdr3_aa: CASSELGANTEAFF
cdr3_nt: TGTGCCAGCAGTGAGTTGGGCGCGAACACTGAAGCTTTCTTT

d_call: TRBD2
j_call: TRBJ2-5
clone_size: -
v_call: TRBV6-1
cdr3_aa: CASKVGGNQETQYF
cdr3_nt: TGTGCCAGCAAGGTCGGGGGGAACCAAGAGACCCAGTACTTC

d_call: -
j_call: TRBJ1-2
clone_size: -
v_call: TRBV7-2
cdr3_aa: CASSLRGGLEYGYTF
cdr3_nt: TGTGCCAGCAGCCTCCGGGGGGGGCTTGAGTATGGCTACACCTTC

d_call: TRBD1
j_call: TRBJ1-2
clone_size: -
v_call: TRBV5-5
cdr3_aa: CASSLEGQGRGYTF
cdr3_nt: TGTGCCAGCAGCTTGGAGGGACAGGGCCGAGGCTACACCTTC

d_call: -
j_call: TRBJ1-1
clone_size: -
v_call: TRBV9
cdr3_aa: CASGGVKAEAFF
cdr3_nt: TGTGCCAGTGGAGGGGTCAAAGCAGAAGCTTTCTTT

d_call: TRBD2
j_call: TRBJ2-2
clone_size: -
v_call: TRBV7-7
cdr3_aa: CASSAAAGDDTGELFF
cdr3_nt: TGTGCCAGCAGCGCAGCAGCGGGGGACGACACCGGGGAGCTGTTTTTT

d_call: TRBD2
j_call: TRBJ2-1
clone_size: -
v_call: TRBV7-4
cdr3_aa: CASRSPGLAGGHYNEQFF
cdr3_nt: TGTGCCAGCAGGTCCCCGGGACTAGCGGGAGGCCACTACAATGAGCAGTTCTTC

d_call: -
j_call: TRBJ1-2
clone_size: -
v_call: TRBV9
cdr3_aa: CASSVGGRNNYGYTF
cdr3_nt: TGTGCCAGCAGCGTAGGGGGCAGGAACAACTATGGCTACACCTTC

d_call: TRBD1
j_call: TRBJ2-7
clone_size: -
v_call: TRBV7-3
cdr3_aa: CASSLTRSPPSSPNAGTGTYEQYF
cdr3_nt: TGTGCCAGCAGCTTAACCCGATCACCACCGTCGAGTCCTAACGCCGGGACAGGGACCTACGAGCAGTACTTC

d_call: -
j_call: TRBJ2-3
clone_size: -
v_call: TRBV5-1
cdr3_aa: CASSLWPLGQGTDTQYF
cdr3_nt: TGCGCCAGCAGCTTGTGGCCCCTCGGCCAGGGCACAGATACGCAGTATTTT

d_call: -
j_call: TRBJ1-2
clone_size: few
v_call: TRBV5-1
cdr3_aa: CASSLDSNNYGYTF
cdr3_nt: TGCGCCAGCAGCTTGGACAGCAATAACTATGGCTACACCTTC

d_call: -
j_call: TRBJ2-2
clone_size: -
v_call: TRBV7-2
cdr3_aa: CASSPRQGKNTGELFF
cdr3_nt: TGTGCCAGCAGCCCCCGGCAGGGAAAAAACACCGGGGAGCTGTTTTTT

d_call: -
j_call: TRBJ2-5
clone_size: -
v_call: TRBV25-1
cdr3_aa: CASSEKIPGTQYF
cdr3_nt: TGTGCCAGCAGTGAAAAAATCCCGGGGACCCAGTACTTC

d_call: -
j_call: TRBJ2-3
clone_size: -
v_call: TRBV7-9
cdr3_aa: CASTLTSSFTDTQYF
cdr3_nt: TGTGCCAGCACCCTAACTAGCTCCTTCACAGATACGCAGTATTTT

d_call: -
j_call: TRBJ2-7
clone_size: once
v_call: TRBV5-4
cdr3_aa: CASSLRQVGAYEQYF
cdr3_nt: TGTGCCAGCAGCTTGAGACAGGTGGGGGCTTACGAGCAGTACTTC

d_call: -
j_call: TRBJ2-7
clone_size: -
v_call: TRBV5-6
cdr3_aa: CASSGGHYYEQYF
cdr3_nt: TGTGCCAGCAGCGGTGGACACTACTACGAGCAGTACTTC

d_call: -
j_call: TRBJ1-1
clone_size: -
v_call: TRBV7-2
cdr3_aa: CASSSAGALNTEAFF
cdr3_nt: TGTGCCAGCAGCTCAGCGGGAGCGTTGAACACTGAAGCTTTCTTT

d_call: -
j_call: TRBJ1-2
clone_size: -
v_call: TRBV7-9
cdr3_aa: CASSPAWQGNGYTF
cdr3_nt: TGTGCCAGCAGCCCAGCCTGGCAGGGGAATGGCTACACCTTC

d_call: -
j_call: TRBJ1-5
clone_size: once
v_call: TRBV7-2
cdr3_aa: CASSPSGNQPQHF
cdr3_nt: TGTGCCAGCAGCCCATCGGGGAATCAGCCCCAGCATTTT

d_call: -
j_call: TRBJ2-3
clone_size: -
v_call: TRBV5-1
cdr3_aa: CASSLVVGTSGGGPPDTQYF
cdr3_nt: TGCGCCAGCAGCTTGGTGGTTGGGACCTCTGGGGGGGGGCCCCCAGATACGCAGTATTTT

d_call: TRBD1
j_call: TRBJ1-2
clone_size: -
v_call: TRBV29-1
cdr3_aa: CSVQTGGGYTF
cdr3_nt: TGCAGCGTTCAAACAGGGGGCGGCTACACCTTC

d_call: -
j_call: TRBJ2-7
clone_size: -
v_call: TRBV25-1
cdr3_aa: CASRETGEGMGEQYF
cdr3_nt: TGTGCCAGCAGGGAGACAGGTGAAGGGATGGGCGAGCAGTACTTC

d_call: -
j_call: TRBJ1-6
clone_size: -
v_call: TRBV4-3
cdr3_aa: CASSHQLPSPLHF
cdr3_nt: TGCGCCAGCAGCCACCAACTCCCCTCACCCCTCCACTTT

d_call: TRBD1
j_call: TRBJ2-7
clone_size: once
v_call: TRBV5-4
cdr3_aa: CASSLHPGQSYEQYF
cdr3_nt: TGTGCCAGCAGCCTCCATCCGGGACAGTCCTACGAGCAGTACTTC

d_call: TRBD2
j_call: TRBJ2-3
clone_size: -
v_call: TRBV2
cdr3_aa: CASRILAGEPDTQYF
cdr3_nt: TGTGCCAGCAGGATACTAGCGGGAGAGCCAGATACGCAGTATTTT

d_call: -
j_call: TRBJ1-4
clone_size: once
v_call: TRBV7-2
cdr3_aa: CASSLDLGNRFHNEKLFF
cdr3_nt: TGTGCCAGCAGCCTTGACCTAGGCAACAGGTTCCATAATGAAAAACTGTTTTTT

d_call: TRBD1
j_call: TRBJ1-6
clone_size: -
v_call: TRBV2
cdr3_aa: CASQQGTGESPLHF
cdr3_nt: TGTGCCTCCCAACAAGGGACAGGGGAGTCACCCCTCCACTTT

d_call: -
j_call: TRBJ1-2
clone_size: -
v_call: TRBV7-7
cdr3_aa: CASSPYRSGNGYTF
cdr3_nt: TGTGCCAGCAGTCCTTACCGATCAGGGAACGGCTACACCTTC

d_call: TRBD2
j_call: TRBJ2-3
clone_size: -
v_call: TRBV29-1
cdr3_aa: CSVYGLAGGPGTDTQYF
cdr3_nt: TGCAGCGTCTACGGACTAGCGGGAGGGCCTGGCACAGATACGCAGTATTTT

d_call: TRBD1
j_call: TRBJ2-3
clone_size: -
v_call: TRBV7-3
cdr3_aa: CASSLRQGDTQYF
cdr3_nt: TGTGCCAGCAGCTTAAGACAGGGGGACACGCAGTATTTT

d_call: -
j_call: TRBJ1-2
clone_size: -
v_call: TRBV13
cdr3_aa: CASSPISRGGYTF
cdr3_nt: TGTGCCAGCAGCCCAATCTCGAGAGGTGGCTACACCTTC

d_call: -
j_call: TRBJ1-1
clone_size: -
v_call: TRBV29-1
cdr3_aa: CSAETANTEAFF
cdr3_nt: TGCAGCGCTGAGACAGCCAACACTGAAGCTTTCTTT

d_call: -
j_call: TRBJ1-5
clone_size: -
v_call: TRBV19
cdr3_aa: CASSIDLEFQPQHF
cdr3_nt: TGTGCCAGTAGTATAGATCTTGAGTTTCAGCCCCAGCATTTT

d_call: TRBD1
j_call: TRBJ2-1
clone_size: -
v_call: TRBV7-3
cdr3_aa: CASSPGQGHNEQFF
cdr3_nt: TGTGCCAGCAGCCCAGGACAGGGCCATAATGAGCAGTTCTTC

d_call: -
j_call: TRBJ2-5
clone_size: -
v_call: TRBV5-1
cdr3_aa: CASASEGTLAGETQYF
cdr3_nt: TGCGCCAGCGCCTCTGAGGGGACTCTGGCGGGGGAGACCCAGTACTTC